Presented here are 20 T cell receptor beta chains from one specimen sequenced in a study of technical replicates of blood from several donors. This table comes from immunoSEQ multiplex PCR, and its TCRdb copy is limited to in-frame clones, with some not included. The table records around 77,000 clones, roughly 92% of them present only once. The source material was T cells isolated from PBMCs. The receptors stem from a human donor in good health.

This rearrangement joins TRBV14 to TRBJ2-1; 7 nucleotides agree with TRBD1. The CDR3 loop spans 16 amino acids. V lost 2 bases and J lost 3; bases outside the gene matches: 7. The germline gives CDR1 SGHDN, CDR2 FVKESK. Written as DNA, the CDR3 is TGTGCCAGCAGCCAACCCTGGGGACAGCTCTACAATGAGCAGTTCTTC. Translation gives CASSQPWGQLYNEQFF.

This chain joins TRBV5-1 and TRBJ2-7; 7 bases line up with TRBD1. In germline, CDR1 is SGHRS, CDR2 YFSETQ. CDR3 length: 13 amino acids. Germline trimming cut 3 bases from V and 5 bases from J; bases unmatched to any gene: 5. CDR3 coding DNA: TGCGCCAGCAGCTACACAGGGGACGACGAGCAGTACTTC. Amino acid sequence: CASSYTGDDEQYF.

In this sample, this clone turned up once. V gene TRBV5-1 combines with J gene TRBJ2-1, with D perhaps matching TRBD1 (6 bases). Trimming removed 4 bases at V and 6 bases at J, with 11 bases between. CDR1 is SGHRS, CDR2 YFSETQ, per germline. This CDR3 region has 13 residues. CDR3 sequence reads: CASSQQGPNEQFF. The CDR3 DNA reads TGCGCCAGCAGCCAACAGGGACCCAATGAGCAGTTCTTC.

The rearrangement links TRBV4-3 to TRBJ1-2; D unclear. The CDR3 covers 14 residues. V lost 0 bases and J 3 bases, leaving 8 bases between the germline ends. Germline CDR1 and CDR2: LGHNA and YSLEER. CDR3 in amino acids: CASSQDTAYYGYTF. The CDR3, as DNA: TGCGCCAGCAGCCAAGATACAGCTTACTATGGCTACACCTTC.

The chain carries TRBV9 and TRBJ2-7; TRBD2 aligns across 8 bases. The junction had 13 bases not matched to a gene; V was cut back by 4 bases and J by 4 bases. Looked up from germline, CDR1 is SGDLS and CDR2 is YYNGEE. The CDR3 covers 16 residues. The CDR3 reads CASSPFREGRLYEQYF. CDR3 bases: TGTGCCAGCAGCCCCTTTCGGGAGGGCCGCCTTTACGAGCAGTACTTC.

This clone was counted once. The chain recombines TRBV7-9 with TRBJ2-1; D remains unclear. The CDR3 consists of 12 residues. Germline V gene lookup returns CDR1 SEHNR and CDR2 FQNEAQ (reference sequence). Trimming pared 4 bases from V and 4 bases from J, leaving 5 bases between. CDR3 nucleotide sequence: TGTGCCAGCAGCTCAGTATACAATGAGCAGTTCTTC. It yields the protein CASSSVYNEQFF. Drawing the rest from reference TRBV7-9 and TRBJ2-1, the complete variable domain is DTGVSQNPRHKITKRGQNVTFRCDPISEHNRLYWYRQTLGQGPEFLTYFQNEAQLEKSRLLSDRFSAERPKGSFSTLEIQRTEQGDSAMYLCASSSVYNEQFFGPGTRLTVL.

This rearrangement joins TRBV18 to TRBJ1-4, with 8 bases fitting TRBD1. Germline lookup yields CDR1 KGHSH and CDR2 LQKENI. The V and J ends lost 5 bases and 0 bases, in that order; junction bases with no gene match: 5. CDR3 length: 16 residues. The chain's CDR3 is CASSETGVATNEKLFF. CDR3 bases: TGTGCCAGCTCAGAGACAGGGGTTGCAACTAATGAAAAACTGTTTTTT.

J is TRBJ2-7 and V is TRBV19; tentatively, D is TRBD1 (6 bases). The CDR3 contains 13 residues. Germline lookup yields CDR1 LNHDA and CDR2 SQIVND (reference sequence). Trimming pared 9 bases from V and 4 bases from J, leaving 16 bases between. CDR3: CASRGQLPYEQYF. CDR3 DNA sequence: TGTGCCAGCAGAGGACAGCTACCTTACGAGCAGTACTTC.

A single count supports this clone. The chain links TRBV5-1 to TRBJ1-1; D is undetermined. CDR1 and CDR2 from the germline V gene are SGHRS and YFSETQ. The CDR3 runs to 15 residues. Deletions cut 4 bases from V and 2 bases from J, with 15 bases between. CDR3 region: CASSKSRRSNTEAFF. CDR3 sequence (DNA): TGCGCCAGCAGCAAGTCCCGGAGAAGCAACACTGAAGCTTTCTTT.

V is TRBV7-2 and J is TRBJ2-1, with TRBD1 as a possible D gene (6 bases). This CDR3 region has 15 residues. V lost 3 bases and J 2 bases, leaving 11 bases between the germline ends. Germline loops: CDR1 SGHTA, CDR2 FQGNSA. The CDR3 protein is CASSLPRTAYNEQFF. In nucleotides, the CDR3 is TGTGCCAGCAGCTTGCCCCGGACAGCCTACAATGAGCAGTTCTTC.

The chain employs TRBV7-2 and TRBJ1-1, with D hard to call. This CDR3 comprises 14 residues. V gave up 4 bases and J gave up 3 bases, with 12 bases separating them. Germline V CDR1 and CDR2: SGHTA, FQGNSA. The chain's CDR3 is CASSSWTGDTEAFF. The CDR3 bases are TGTGCCAGCAGCTCATGGACGGGAGACACTGAAGCTTTCTTT. Based on the CDR3 plus reference TRBV7-2 and TRBJ1-1, the full variable domain is GAGVSQSPSNKVTEKGKDVELRCDPISGHTALYWYRQSLGQGLEFLIYFQGNSAPDKSGLPSDRFSAERTGGSVSTLTIQRTQQEDSAVYLCASSSWTGDTEAFFGQGTRLTVV.

The chain has TRBV12-1 and TRBJ2-1; the D call TRBD2 from the table was never checked on the DNA. TRBV12-1 is a listed pseudogene. The CDR3 covers 20 residues. The CDR3 protein is CASSGELAGGPLYGTLEQFF. CDR3 DNA: TGTGCCAGCAGCGGAGAACTAGCGGGAGGACCTCTTTATGGGACACTTGAGCAGTTCTTC.

This sequence joins TRBV6-5 and TRBJ2-1; 9 bases fit TRBD2. The CDR3 spans 15 residues. V was clipped by 8 bases and J by 8 bases; unmatched bases: 13. CDR1 MNHEY and CDR2 SVGAGI come from the germline V gene. The CDR3 spells CASASTSGYNDEQFF. The CDR3 DNA reads TGTGCCAGCGCGTCGACTAGCGGTTACAACGATGAGCAGTTCTTC.

The V gene is TRBV7-3, the J gene TRBJ2-1, with a possible D match to TRBD1 (6 bases). This CDR3 comprises 14 residues. From germline, CDR1 is SGHTA and CDR2 FQGTGA. Trimming stripped 5 bases from V and 6 bases from J, with 14 bases between. The CDR3 DNA reads TGTGCCAGCAGCCTCCGGGACACTAGCAATGAGCAGTTCTTC. As protein: CASSLRDTSNEQFF. Together with reference TRBV7-3 and TRBJ2-1, the CDR3 gives the full variable domain: GAGVSQTPSNKVTEKGKYVELRCDPISGHTALYWYRQSLGQGPEFLIYFQGTGAADDSGLPNDRFFAVRPEGSVSTLKIQRTERGDSAVYLCASSLRDTSNEQFFGPGTRLTVL.

The V gene is TRBV7-9, the J gene TRBJ2-5, with 8 nucleotides matching TRBD1. V was clipped by 7 bases and J by 5 bases; unmatched bases: 3. The CDR3 length is 12 residues. The germline CDR1 and CDR2 sequences are SEHNR and FQNEAQ (reference sequence). This CDR3 is CASTGGAETQYF. In DNA form, the CDR3 reads TGTGCCAGCACAGGGGGCGCGGAGACCCAGTACTTC.

J is TRBJ2-4 and V is TRBV5-1; 7 bases align to TRBD1. The germline V gene has CDR1 SGHRS and CDR2 YFSETQ. The V gene end was trimmed by 4 bases and the J gene end by 2 bases; junction bases not matched to a gene: 9. This CDR3 region has 16 residues. The CDR3 protein is CASSPTGVDTKNIQYF. The CDR3 DNA reads TGCGCCAGCAGCCCTACAGGGGTTGATACCAAAAACATTCAGTACTTC.

This clone showed up just a few times. The V call is TRBV28, the J call TRBJ2-5; a possible D gene is TRBD2 (6 bases). The germline V gene encodes CDR1 MDHEN and CDR2 SYDVKM. The CDR3 is made up of 14 amino acids. The V gene lost 5 bases and the J gene lost 2 bases, with 12 bases spanning the gap. CDR3 nucleotide sequence: TGTGCCAGCAGTCGGGGACTGACACAAGAGACCCAGTACTTC. It codes for CASSRGLTQETQYF.

The gene calls are TRBV30 and TRBJ1-2; possibly TRBD1 for D (5 bases). This CDR3 comprises 13 residues. The germline gives CDR1 GTSNPN, CDR2 SVGIG (reference sequence). V was cut by 0 bases and J by 7 bases, with 12 bases left in between. This chain's CDR3 is CAWSVPVGAGYTF. The CDR3 region has the DNA TGTGCCTGGAGTGTACCCGTTGGGGCTGGCTACACCTTC.

The gene calls are TRBV27 and TRBJ1-5, with TRBD1 matching over 9 bases. The CDR3 loop spans 15 amino acids. The germline CDR1 and CDR2 sequences are MNHEY and SMNVEV (reference sequence). The V and J ends lost 4 bases and 5 bases, in that order; junction bases with no gene match: 6. The CDR3 sequence: CASSSIGQGYQPQHF. CDR3 nucleotides: TGTGCCAGCAGTTCCATTGGACAGGGGTATCAGCCCCAGCATTTT.

The CDR3 nucleotides read TGTGCCAGTAGTGAGGCTTTAATGAACACTGAAGCTTTCTTT. Its translation is CASSEALMNTEAFF. The chain links TRBV19 to TRBJ1-1; no clear D gene. Trimming shortened V by 5 bases and J by 0 bases, and 10 bases separated the two germline ends. Germline V gives CDR1 LNHDA, CDR2 SQIVND (reference sequence). The CDR3 is 14 residues long. Supplemented by reference TRBV19 and TRBJ1-1, the full variable domain reads DGGITQSPKYLFRKEGQNVTLSCEQNLNHDAMYWYRQDPGQGLRLIYYSQIVNDFQKGDIAEGYSVSREKKESFPLTVTSAQKNPTAFYLCASSEALMNTEAFFGQGTRLTVV.